These 5 T cell receptor beta chains originate from one sample sequenced in a study of memory CD4+ T cells and cytomegalovirus serostatus. Generated by immunoSEQ multiplex PCR, the TCRdb table keeps only in-frame clones and is missing some. The sample lists under 55,000 clones; 80% to 90% were seen once. Single viable CD3+CD4+CD8-CD45RO+ cells were sorted as the memory CD4+ T cells. Material for sequencing was memory CD4+ T cells from blood. Receptors were obtained from an adult in good health and CMV-seropositive.

This sequence joins TRBV4-1 and TRBJ1-3, with TRBD1 as a possible D gene (6 bases). The CDR3 is made up of 13 amino acids. V was pared by 4 bases and J by 8 bases, with 12 bases between. Germline loops: CDR1 MGHRA, CDR2 YSYEKL. CDR3 coding DNA: TGCGCCAGCAGCCTACAGGGCGCGGACACCATATATTTT. Its protein is CASSLQGADTIYF.

The chain uses TRBV7-2 and TRBJ2-2; 7 bases are a match to TRBD2. Trimming at V came to 4 bases and at J to 6 bases, leaving 11 bases not matched to a gene. The CDR3 is 16 amino acids. Germline values: CDR1 SGHTA, CDR2 FQGNSA. The CDR3 DNA sequence: TGTGCCAGCAGCTCTCGGACTAGTCCCGTCCCCGGGGAGCTGTTTTTT. It encodes CASSSRTSPVPGELFF.

The chain uses TRBV19 and TRBJ1-1, with a possible D match to TRBD1 (6 bases). In germline, CDR1 is LNHDA, CDR2 SQIVND (reference sequence). The CDR3 spans 15 residues. V lost 3 bases, J lost 2 bases, and 13 bases lay in between. Here the CDR3 reads CASSIGAGGNTEAFF. The CDR3 coding sequence is TGTGCCAGTAGTATTGGGGCCGGGGGCAACACTGAAGCTTTCTTT.

The chain uses TRBV7-2 and TRBJ1-1, with D tentatively TRBD1 (5 bases). Trimming took off 5 bases at V and 7 bases at J, with 11 bases between the two ends. CDR1 is SGHTA and CDR2 is FQGNSA in the germline V gene. The length of the CDR3 is 12 residues. The CDR3 region has the DNA TGTGCCAGCAGCCTTGGGACTCTTGAAGCTTTCTTT. Its translation: CASSLGTLEAFF.

The chain recombines TRBV7-2 with TRBJ1-1; the match to TRBD1 covers 7 bases. The V segment lost 2 bases and the J segment 3 bases; nucleotides outside the gene matches: 6. This CDR3 has 15 residues. The germline gives CDR1 SGHTA, CDR2 FQGNSA. The CDR3, as DNA: TGTGCCAGCAGCTTAACAGGGGCGGGGTACACTGAAGCTTTCTTT. Translating gives CASSLTGAGYTEAFF.